These 19 T cell receptor beta chains were all obtained from the same sample, sequenced in a study of blood T cell repertoires in COVID-19. Clones were sequenced by immunoSEQ multiplex PCR, and TCRdb holds only the in-frame ones, with some missing. This table holds 130,000 to 150,000 clones, 85% to 90% found once. Sequences were obtained from peripheral blood. The receptors stem from a woman aged 50 to 60 with active or convalescent COVID-19.

The CDR3, as DNA: TGTGCCACCAGTGATACCGGGTATGGCTACACCTTC. Translating it yields CATSDTGYGYTF. The chain combines TRBV24-1 with TRBJ1-2, with D unclear. The CDR3 totals 12 residues. From germline, CDR1 is KGHDR and CDR2 SFDVKD. Trimming took 3 bases from V and 5 from J, leaving 6 bases between them.

This chain links TRBV3-1 (or the pseudogene TRBV3-2) with TRBJ1-5; D is undetermined. V was clipped by 2 bases and J by 5 bases, with 7 bases between them. Germline loops: CDR1 LGHDT, CDR2 YNNKEL (reference sequence). This CDR3 spans 13 amino acids. CDR3 DNA sequence: TGTGCCAGCAGCCAAAGTCGGGATCAGCCCCAGCATTTT. It yields the protein CASSQSRDQPQHF.

This chain uses TRBV27 with TRBJ2-1, with TRBD1 matching 9 bases. CDR1 MNHEY and CDR2 SMNVEV come from the germline V gene (reference sequence). The length of the CDR3 is 15 residues. V was pared by 3 bases and J by 7 bases, with 7 bases of the junction left unmatched. The CDR3 DNA reads TGTGCCAGCAGTTTGTGGGACAGGGCCCAGAATGAGCAGTTCTTC. Amino acid sequence: CASSLWDRAQNEQFF.

The chain uses TRBV25-1 and TRBJ1-2; 10 positions agree with TRBD1. Germline CDR1 is MGHDK and CDR2 is SYGVNS. The CDR3 covers 17 residues. J was trimmed by 4 bases and V by 1 base; bases with no gene match: 9. The CDR3 coding sequence is TGTGCCAGCAGTGAATTCGGGGACAGGGGATCTACCTATGGCTACACCTTC. Translating it yields CASSEFGDRGSTYGYTF.

The chain has TRBV19 and TRBJ1-5; a weak D match, TRBD1 (6 bases). Germline assignment: CDR1 LNHDA and CDR2 SQIVND (reference sequence). V lost 7 bases and J lost 4, with 14 bases in between. The CDR3 covers 14 residues. The CDR3: CASTVDRKNQPQHF. The CDR3 nucleotides read TGTGCCAGTACCGTGGACAGAAAAAATCAGCCCCAGCATTTT.

This chain uses TRBV19 with TRBJ2-1; 7 positions match TRBD2. Germline CDR1 and CDR2: LNHDA and SQIVND (reference sequence). With 5 bases clipped from V and 1 base from J, the junction kept 2 bases outside the gene matches. CDR3 length: 14 amino acids. The CDR3 loop reads CASSREESYNEQFF. The CDR3 DNA sequence: TGTGCCAGTAGTCGGGAGGAGTCCTACAATGAGCAGTTCTTC. Full variable domain (remainder filled in from reference TRBV19 and TRBJ2-1): DGGITQSPKYLFRKEGQNVTLSCEQNLNHDAMYWYRQDPGQGLRLIYYSQIVNDFQKGDIAEGYSVSREKKESFPLTVTSAQKNPTAFYLCASSREESYNEQFFGPGTRLTVL.

This chain links TRBV10-3 with TRBJ1-1; 9 bases match TRBD1. The CDR3 is 15 residues long. V lost 3 bases to trimming and J lost 5 bases; unmatched junction nucleotides: 7. Germline CDR1 and CDR2: ENHRY and SYGVKD. This CDR3 is CAISDTGGVGTEAFF. The CDR3 nucleotides are TGTGCCATCAGTGACACAGGGGGCGTAGGAACTGAAGCTTTCTTT.

V and J are TRBV28 and TRBJ2-7; possible D gene TRBD2, 6 bases. The germline CDR1 and CDR2 sequences are MDHEN and SYDVKM. The CDR3 is made up of 16 amino acids. Deletions cut 5 bases from V and 1 base from J, with 18 bases between. The CDR3: CASSPREERTSYEQYF. The CDR3 DNA sequence: TGTGCCAGCAGTCCAAGGGAGGAGCGGACTTCCTACGAGCAGTACTTC.

This clone has just one count. The chain employs TRBV18 and TRBJ1-2; weak D call: TRBD1 (6 bases). CDR1 is KGHSH, CDR2 LQKENI, per germline. The CDR3 spans 15 residues. Trimming stripped 3 bases from V and 0 bases from J, with 11 bases between. The CDR3, as DNA: TGTGCCAGCTCACCTCAGGGGAATGCTAACTATGGCTACACCTTC. As protein: CASSPQGNANYGYTF.

This clone was seen only once. V is TRBV14 and J is TRBJ1-1; D gene ambiguous. The germline V gene has CDR1 SGHDN and CDR2 FVKESK. Between the trimmed V and J ends, which lost 4 bases and 4 bases, there was a span of 13 bases. The CDR3 consists of 14 residues. The CDR3 here is CASSRVGVRTEAFF. The CDR3 DNA reads as TGTGCCAGCAGCCGCGTCGGAGTACGCACTGAAGCTTTCTTT.

This clone was seen only once. CDR3 sequence reads: CASTSVNTEAFF. CDR3 in DNA: TGTGCCAGCACCTCAGTGAACACTGAAGCTTTCTTT. The V and J genes are TRBV6-5 and TRBJ1-1; no clear D. This CDR3 comprises 12 residues. Deletions cut 7 bases from V and 0 bases from J, with 6 bases between. Germline V gene data show CDR1 as MNHEY and CDR2 as SVGAGI.

J is TRBJ2-7 and V is TRBV9; 10 bases are shared with TRBD2. V lost 7 bases, J lost 6 bases, and 10 bases stayed unmatched. This CDR3 comprises 14 residues. Looked up from germline, CDR1 is SGDLS and CDR2 is YYNGEE. CDR3 loop: CASDSGLAGVEQYF. The CDR3 bases are TGTGCCAGCGACTCTGGGCTAGCGGGGGTCGAGCAGTACTTC.

The chain uses TRBV7-6 and TRBJ1-1; no clear D gene. With 6 bases removed from V and 5 bases from J, the gap between germline ends came to 7 bases. In germline, CDR1 is SGHVS, CDR2 FNYEAQ. CDR3 size: 11 residues. The CDR3 spells CASRRTTEAFF. The CDR3 bases are TGTGCCAGCAGGAGAACTACTGAAGCTTTCTTT.

This chain uses TRBV30 with TRBJ1-2; D not certain. From germline, CDR1 is GTSNPN and CDR2 SVGIG (reference sequence). There are 12 residues in the CDR3. The V end was cut by 4 bases, the J end by 3 bases, with 9 bases between. CDR3 DNA sequence: TGTGCCTGGAAACGTGGGCACTATGGCTACACCTTC. It specifies CAWKRGHYGYTF.

The chain uses TRBV29-1 and TRBJ2-7; TRBD1 matches 9 bases. Looked up from germline, CDR1 is SQVTM and CDR2 is ANQGSEA. The CDR3 extends over 14 amino acids. The trim removed 4 bases at V and 3 bases at J, leaving 7 bases unmatched. The chain's CDR3 is CSVATPDRGYEQYF. CDR3 sequence (DNA): TGCAGCGTTGCGACACCGGACAGGGGCTACGAGCAGTACTTC.

The chain joins TRBV9 to TRBJ2-5; D perhaps matches TRBD2 (5 bases). Looked up from germline, CDR1 is SGDLS and CDR2 is YYNGEE. CDR3 length equals 13 residues. The germline V and J ends were trimmed by 2 bases and 3 bases, with 8 bases remaining between them. CDR3 region: CASSVGVEETQYF. The CDR3, as DNA: TGTGCCAGCAGCGTCGGGGTAGAAGAGACCCAGTACTTC.

CDR3 sequence reads: CASSEMTSGSETQYF. CDR3 nucleotides: TGTGCCAGCAGTGAAATGACTAGCGGGAGTGAGACCCAGTACTTC. This chain joins TRBV2 and TRBJ2-5, with 12 bases lining up with TRBD2. Losses at the gene ends were 2 bases for V and 5 bases for J; bases not matched to a gene: 3. The length of the CDR3 is 15 residues. From germline, CDR1 is SNHLY and CDR2 FYNNEI.

This sequence joins TRBV7-3 and TRBJ2-2; D not resolved. CDR1 and CDR2 from the germline V gene are SGHTA and FQGTGA. The CDR3 runs to 15 residues. V dropped 3 bases and J dropped 1 base, with 9 bases sitting between them. CDR3 residues: CASSLEPRNTGELFF. CDR3 DNA: TGTGCCAGCAGCTTGGAGCCCAGGAACACCGGGGAGCTGTTTTTT.

The chain has TRBV6-1 and TRBJ1-6; TRBD1 aligns across 7 bases. With V trimmed by 2 bases and J by 7 bases, 20 bases remained unmatched. Per the germline V gene, CDR1 is MNHNS and CDR2 is SASEGT. The CDR3 has 20 residues. The CDR3 nucleotides are TGTGCCAGCAGTGAACAAGACTGGACAGGATCAGGAAGATTCAATTCACCCCTCCACTTT. This translates into CASSEQDWTGSGRFNSPLHF.